These 18 T cell receptor beta chains came from one sample sequenced in a study of beta chain features in type 1 diabetes. These receptors are not linked to any known antigen. Study conclusions and caveats: TCRB CDR3 length was moderately but significantly reduced in all four CD4+ subsets of Type 1 diabetes patients.

Expressed TCRB transcripts were sequenced, since all the RNA that had been isolated was reverse transcribed. Data came from immunoSEQ multiplex PCR; TCRdb stores just in-frame clones and leaves some out. The sample includes about 650,000 clones, around an eighth of them seen just once. Sample: naive CD4+ T cells from blood. The receptors were sampled from a man younger than 40 with type 1 diabetes.

V is TRBV7-9 and J is TRBJ2-2; D gene unclear. The CDR3 covers 13 residues. V was cut by 5 bases and J by 6 bases, with 10 bases left in between. Germline assignment: CDR1 SEHNR and CDR2 FQNEAQ (reference sequence). CDR3 loop: CASSVGPSGELFF. In DNA, the CDR3 is TGTGCCAGCAGCGTCGGTCCGTCCGGGGAGCTGTTTTTT.

The V call is TRBV6-6, the J call TRBJ1-2; no reliable D call. Trimming shortened V by 2 bases and J by 6 bases, and 10 bases separated the two germline ends. The CDR3 is made up of 13 amino acids. Germline V gene lookup returns CDR1 MNHNY and CDR2 SVGAGI (reference sequence). The CDR3 region is CASSYASRDGYTF. The CDR3 DNA reads as TGTGCCAGCAGTTACGCCTCAAGAGATGGCTACACCTTC.

This clone was seen a handful of times. The rearrangement joins TRBV10-3 to TRBJ2-5, with D uncertain. The CDR3 contains 13 residues. Deletions cut 3 bases from V and 2 bases from J, with 7 bases between. CDR1 and CDR2 from the germline V gene are ENHRY and SYGVKD. CDR3 DNA: TGTGCCATCAGTGATGGGCAGCAAGAGACCCAGTACTTC. Encoded protein: CAISDGQQETQYF.

A few counts support this clone. This chain links TRBV19 with TRBJ1-5; 7 bases agree with TRBD1. Germline V lookup: CDR1 LNHDA, CDR2 SQIVND (reference sequence). The V segment lost 6 bases and the J segment 4 bases; nucleotides outside the gene matches: 15. This CDR3 region has 17 residues. CDR3: CASRYGQELIGNQPQHF. CDR3 nucleotide sequence: TGTGCCAGTAGATACGGACAGGAATTGATTGGTAATCAGCCCCAGCATTTT.

In DNA, the CDR3 is TGTGCCAGTAGTTATGGGGGCGAGAATTCACCCCTCCACTTT. Translated: CASSYGGENSPLHF. This chain connects TRBV19 to TRBJ1-6; maybe TRBD1 (6 bases). The germline CDR1 and CDR2 sequences are LNHDA and SQIVND (reference sequence). V was pared by 5 bases and J by 7 bases, with 12 bases between. The CDR3 sequence is 14 residues long.

This chain uses TRBV29-1 with TRBJ2-1, with a tentative D call TRBD1 (6 bases). Trimming pared 6 bases from V and 4 bases from J, leaving 19 bases between. The CDR3 runs 15 residues. Germline CDR1 and CDR2: SQVTM and ANQGSEA. CDR3 loop: CSVSNSGTTYNEQFF. CDR3 nucleotide sequence: TGCAGCGTGTCCAATTCCGGGACAACTTACAATGAGCAGTTCTTC.

V and J are TRBV4-2 and TRBJ1-2, with D perhaps TRBD1 (5 bases). The CDR3 has 17 amino acids. Trimming removed 2 bases at V and 3 bases at J, with 19 bases between. Germline CDR1 LGHNA, CDR2 YNFKEQ. DNA for the CDR3: TGTGCCAGCAGCCAACTACCACAGGTCACAGGTTACTATGGCTACACCTTC. It yields the protein CASSQLPQVTGYYGYTF.

This clone was seen only a few times. The V and J genes are TRBV25-1 and TRBJ2-1; D unclear. The CDR3 totals 12 residues. The V and J ends lost 5 bases and 1 base respectively, with 3 bases between them. Germline CDR1 and CDR2: MGHDK and SYGVNS. The CDR3 nucleotides are TGTGCCAGCAGTACGTCCTACAATGAGCAGTTCTTC. Amino acid sequence: CASSTSYNEQFF.

There are a few counts of this clone. The V call is TRBV28, the J call TRBJ2-7; 7 nucleotides agree with TRBD1. In germline, CDR1 is MDHEN, CDR2 SYDVKM. The CDR3 is 12 residues long. The trim removed 5 bases at V and 6 bases at J, leaving 4 bases unmatched. The CDR3: CASSANRGEQYF. The CDR3 nucleotides read TGTGCCAGCAGTGCGAACAGGGGCGAGCAGTACTTC.

The J gene is TRBJ2-3, the V gene TRBV25-1; 8 nucleotides line up with TRBD1. This CDR3 is 14 amino acids long. The junction had 5 bases not matched to a gene; V was cut back by 5 bases and J by 4 bases. In germline, CDR1 is MGHDK, CDR2 SYGVNS. The CDR3 region is CASSRGQGPDTQYF. The CDR3 bases are TGTGCCAGCAGTCGAGGACAGGGTCCAGATACGCAGTATTTT.

The table lists this clone with a few counts. The chain is built from TRBV7-2 and TRBJ2-2; D is unclear. V gave up 5 bases and J gave up 0 bases, with 10 bases separating them. The CDR3 sequence is 15 residues long. Germline lookup yields CDR1 SGHTA and CDR2 FQGNSA. In DNA form, the CDR3 reads TGTGCCAGCAGCCCCCAGATCGCGAACACCGGGGAGCTGTTTTTT. It is translated as CASSPQIANTGELFF.

This clone has more than one count but fewer than ten. CDR3 DNA: TGTGCCAGCAGCTATAGCGGGGGAAGCACAGATACGCAGTATTTT. Translating gives CASSYSGGSTDTQYF. The V call is TRBV9, the J call TRBJ2-3, with 9 nucleotides matching TRBD2. The CDR3 consists of 15 residues. Per the germline V gene, CDR1 is SGDLS and CDR2 is YYNGEE. The J segment lost 0 bases and the V segment lost 4 bases, leaving 3 bases of the junction unmatched.

The J gene is TRBJ1-1, the V gene TRBV7-2; tentatively, D is TRBD1 (5 bases). In germline, CDR1 is SGHTA, CDR2 FQGNSA. V shed 2 bases and J shed 3 bases, with 13 bases lying between them. The length of the CDR3 is 15 residues. The CDR3 region is CASSLQGPLDTEAFF. CDR3 bases: TGTGCCAGCAGCTTACAGGGCCCCCTGGACACTGAAGCTTTCTTT.

This clone came up a few times. The chain links TRBV5-4 to TRBJ1-2; D unclear. Trimming left V 1 base short and J 3 bases short, with 10 bases between. CDR3 size: 14 residues. CDR1 is SGHNT, CDR2 YYREEE, per germline (reference sequence). The CDR3 reads CASSLQGLDYGYTF. In DNA form, the CDR3 reads TGTGCCAGCAGCTTGCAAGGATTGGACTATGGCTACACCTTC.

A few counts support this clone. The chain uses TRBV4-2 and TRBJ2-5, with D perhaps matching TRBD2 (7 bases). CDR1 is LGHNA, CDR2 YNFKEQ, per germline. V lost 1 base, J lost 4 bases, and 19 bases lay in between. The CDR3 contains 17 residues. This chain's CDR3 is CASSQGLGGGQGETQYF. The DNA of the CDR3 is TGTGCCAGCAGCCAAGGTCTGGGCGGGGGCCAGGGAGAGACCCAGTACTTC.

This clone showed up just a few times. DNA for the CDR3: TGTGCCAGCAGCCGGGACGCCCCGTCCTACGAGCAGTACTTC. Amino acid sequence: CASSRDAPSYEQYF. The chain couples TRBV6-6 to TRBJ2-7; D could derive from TRBD1 or TRBD2 (5 bases each). The CDR3 consists of 14 residues. CDR1 and CDR2 from the germline V gene are MNHNY and SVGAGI (reference sequence). V lost 6 bases, J lost 1 base, and 13 bases lay in between.

The V call is TRBV5-4, the J call TRBJ2-7; D uncertain. Germline CDR1 and CDR2: SGHNT and YYREEE (reference sequence). Trimming left V 0 bases short and J 6 bases short, with 10 bases between. The CDR3 sequence is 13 residues long. CDR3 residues: CASSLAGPGEQYF. CDR3 sequence (DNA): TGTGCCAGCAGCTTGGCCGGCCCTGGCGAGCAGTACTTC.

This rearrangement joins TRBV4-2 to TRBJ2-1; TRBD2 aligns across 14 bases. J was trimmed by 12 bases and V by 0 bases; bases with no gene match: 4. Germline-derived CDR1 and CDR2 are LGHNA and YNFKEQ. The CDR3 consists of 15 residues. The CDR3 region has the DNA TGTGCCAGCAGCCAAGATGAAGGACTAGCGGGGGGGCAGTTCTTC. The encoded protein is CASSQDEGLAGGQFF.